A single sample gave rise to the 28 T cell receptor beta chains below, sequenced in a study of glioma-infiltrating T cells. The iRepertoire nested amplicon-rescue multiplex PCR amplified TCR alpha and beta CDR3s from RNA. TCRdb used MiXCR to reprocess the multiplex PCR reads, holding one entry per CDR3 protein. The sample lists some 130,000 distinct CDR3 sequences, around 25% seen once, with 25% to 30% in the top ten. Sequenced material: glioma tissue, nonneoplastic brain tissue, or PBMCs (not recorded which). The source is a human donor with low-grade glioma or glioblastoma, undergoing nonglioma brain surgery, or in good health (not recorded which).

This clonotype was counted between two and nine times. This sequence joins TRBV11-3 and TRBJ1-1, with a weak D call TRBD1 (6 bases). The V end lost 5 bases, the J end lost 4 bases, and 17 bases lay between the germline ends. Per germline, CDR1 SGHNT and CDR2 YENEEA. This CDR3 region has 15 residues. In nucleotides, the CDR3 is TGTGCCAGCAGCCCCGATTTCAGGGGAGGCACTGAAGCTTTCTTT. This gives the protein CASSPDFRGGTEAFF.

The gene calls are TRBV10-1 and TRBJ2-3, with 10 bases identical to TRBD2. The junction had 6 bases not matched to a gene; V was cut back by 0 bases and J by 6 bases. This CDR3 spans 16 amino acids. CDR1 and CDR2 from the germline V gene are WNHNN and SYGVQD (reference sequence). Written as DNA, the CDR3 is TGCGCCAGCAGTGAGTCGAAGCGGGGGGGCTTGGATACGCAGTATTTT. It specifies CASSESKRGGLDTQYF.

V usage is TRBV6-5 and J usage is TRBJ2-5; weak D call: TRBD1 (6 bases). Germline V gene sequence: CDR1 MNHEY, CDR2 SVGAGI. This CDR3 has 14 amino acids. The ends were cut back, 2 bases at V and 5 bases at J, with 12 bases in the middle. The CDR3 DNA reads as TGTGCCAGCAGTTACACAGGGACCAGGGAGACCCAGTACTTC. This gives the protein CASSYTGTRETQYF.

This clonotype has only one observation. The V gene is TRBV6-5, the J gene TRBJ2-1, with 10 bases lining up with TRBD1. Germline CDR1 MNHEY, CDR2 SVGAGI. The CDR3 runs to 15 residues. The junction had 6 bases not matched to a gene; V was cut back by 5 bases and J by 5 bases. The CDR3 DNA is TGTGCCAGCAGTCCGGGACAGGGGAGGAACAATGAGCAGTTCTTC. This encodes CASSPGQGRNNEQFF.

Here the CDR3 DNA reads TGTGCCAGCAGTTTAACCATTTCCGGGACTAGAGGGAGGACCCAGTACTTC. This encodes CASSLTISGTRGRTQYF. The gene calls are TRBV27 and TRBJ2-5; TRBD2 aligns across 8 bases. The CDR3 extends over 17 amino acids. CDR1 is MNHEY, CDR2 SMNVEV, per germline (reference sequence). The V gene end was trimmed by 2 bases and the J gene end by 7 bases; junction bases not matched to a gene: 15.

This clonotype was counted between two and nine times. V usage is TRBV2 and J usage is TRBJ1-2; no clear D. The CDR3 spans 12 residues. Per germline, CDR1 SNHLY and CDR2 FYNNEI. With 10 bases removed from V and 5 bases from J, the gap between germline ends came to 14 bases. The CDR3 bases are TGTGCCAAAAGAGCGGACGGATATGGCTACACCTTC. Its protein is CAKRADGYGYTF.

This clonotype has only a few counts. The V gene is TRBV12-3 or TRBV12-4, the J gene TRBJ2-5; D gene ambiguous. The CDR3 spans 12 residues. V lost 5 bases and J lost 5, with 9 bases in between. Here the CDR3 reads CASSKTRETQYF. DNA of the CDR3: TGTGCCAGCAGTAAAACACGGGAGACCCAGTACTTC.

This clonotype appeared many times. The chain has TRBV20-1 and TRBJ2-2; no clear D gene. The V gene's germline CDR1 is DFQATT and CDR2 SNEGSKA (reference sequence). This CDR3 region has 13 residues. V lost 6 bases to trimming and J lost 5 bases, with 13 bases between them. The CDR3 reads CSAERRVTGELFF. In DNA form, the CDR3 reads TGCAGTGCGGAGAGACGCGTAACCGGGGAGCTGTTTTTT.

As to this clonotype: Just one base apart from a much larger clone, this may be a read error. The chain combines TRBV6-1 with TRBJ2-5; 9 nucleotides align to TRBD1. Germline values: CDR1 MNHNS, CDR2 SASEGT. The length of the CDR3 is 12 residues. Trimming at V came to 11 bases and at J to 7 bases, leaving 8 bases not matched to a gene. The CDR3 protein is CAGRTGERTQYF. CDR3 DNA sequence: TGTGCCGGCCGGACAGGGGAGAGGACCCAGTACTTC.

On this clonotype: This sequence may be a read error, since a much larger clone differs from it by one base. This sequence joins TRBV20-1 and TRBJ1-5, with 7 positions matching TRBD1. This CDR3 is 14 amino acids long. Germline V gene sequence: CDR1 DFQATT, CDR2 SNEGSKA (reference sequence). V lost 3 bases, J lost 3 bases, and 5 bases stayed unmatched. CDR3 in amino acids: CSASSDRDNQPQHF. The CDR3 DNA follows: TGCAGTGCTAGCTCCGACAGGGACAATCAGCCCCAGCATTTT.

This clonotype came up many times. This chain links TRBV7-6 with TRBJ2-3; D possibly corresponds to TRBD2 (6 bases). V was shortened by 5 bases and J by 6 bases, with 12 bases between the two germline ends. There are 13 residues in the CDR3. Germline CDR1 SGHVS, CDR2 FNYEAQ. In DNA form, the CDR3 reads TGTGCCAGCAGCCCTAGACTAGTTGATACGCAGTATTTT. Translation gives CASSPRLVDTQYF. The variable domain in full, completed from reference TRBV7-6 and TRBJ2-3, reads GAGVSQSPRYKVTKRGQDVALRCDPISGHVSLYWYRQALGQGPEFLTYFNYEAQQDKSGLPNDRFSAERPEGSISTLTIQRTEQRDSAMYRCASSPRLVDTQYFGPGTRLTVL.

This clonotype was picked up many times. The chain couples TRBV6-2 or TRBV6-3 to TRBJ2-7; no reliable D call. The CDR3 runs 12 residues. Between the trimmed V and J ends, which lost 0 bases and 4 bases, there was a span of 4 bases. Germline values: CDR1 MNHEY, CDR2 SVGEGT. The CDR3 sequence: CASSYSRYEQYV. Here the CDR3 DNA reads TGTGCCAGCAGTTACTCTAGATACGAGCAGTACGTC.

This rearrangement joins TRBV2 to TRBJ2-3; maybe TRBD2 (6 bases). The V end lost 4 bases, the J end lost 6 bases, and 11 bases lay between the germline ends. From germline, CDR1 is SNHLY and CDR2 FYNNEI. CDR3 length equals 13 residues. This chain's CDR3 is CASSGGEADTQYF. Here the CDR3 DNA reads TGTGCCAGCAGTGGGGGGGAGGCGGATACGCAGTATTTT.

This clonotype has more than one count but fewer than ten. The chain links TRBV7-9 to TRBJ1-1; a weak D match, TRBD1 (6 bases). The CDR3 length is 14 residues. Germline V gene data show CDR1 as SEHNR and CDR2 as FQNEAQ (reference sequence). The ends were cut back, 6 bases at V and 2 bases at J, with 13 bases in the middle. CDR3 nucleotide sequence: TGTGCCAGCAGAGCGACAGGTCCAAACACTGAAGCTTTCTTT. It yields the protein CASRATGPNTEAFF. The complete variable domain, with remaining parts taken from reference TRBV7-9 and TRBJ1-1, reads DTGVSQNPRHKITKRGQNVTFRCDPISEHNRLYWYRQTLGQGPEFLTYFQNEAQLEKSRLLSDRFSAERPKGSFSTLEIQRTEQGDSAMYLCASRATGPNTEAFFGQGTRLTVV.

In DNA, the CDR3 is TGTGCCAGCAGCCAAGGACAGGGCGCCGTCAACACTGAAGCTTTCTTT. Translation: CASSQGQGAVNTEAFF. J is TRBJ1-1 and V is TRBV3-1; TRBD1 aligns across 7 bases. The CDR3 totals 16 residues. CDR1 is LGHDT, CDR2 YNNKEL, per germline (reference sequence). With V trimmed by 1 base and J by 2 bases, 7 bases remained unmatched.

The table lists this clonotype with many counts. The V call is TRBV6-1, the J call TRBJ2-3, with D unclear. Germline V CDR1 and CDR2: MNHNS, SASEGT. The CDR3 covers 12 residues. Trimming shortened V by 5 bases and J by 4 bases, and 7 bases separated the two germline ends. The CDR3 sequence: CASSPIADTQYF. As DNA, the CDR3 is TGTGCCAGCAGTCCGATTGCAGATACGCAGTATTTT.

This clonotype has a handful of counts. V and J are TRBV5-1 and TRBJ2-1; D ambiguous. The CDR3 runs to 14 residues. V lost 1 base, J lost 5 bases, and 10 bases lay in between. CDR1 is SGHRS and CDR2 is YFSETQ in the germline V gene. CDR3 residues: CASSLYPADNEQFF. The CDR3 nucleotides read TGCGCCAGCAGCTTGTACCCGGCCGACAATGAGCAGTTCTTC.

The genes are TRBV6-1 and TRBJ2-2, with 13 bases lining up with TRBD2. The CDR3 totals 16 residues. V dropped 5 bases and J dropped 10; count of bases not matched to a gene: 10. Germline V gene sequence: CDR1 MNHNS, CDR2 SASEGT. The CDR3 DNA reads as TGTGCCAGCAGTTCCGGACTAGCGGGGGTGCGTGAGGAGCTGTTTTTT. Its translation is CASSSGLAGVREELFF.

This chain uses TRBV19 with TRBJ2-1; 8 positions agree with TRBD2. Trimming took 7 bases from V and 2 from J; bases not matched to a gene: 4. CDR1 LNHDA and CDR2 SQIVND come from the germline V gene (reference sequence). The CDR3 extends over 14 amino acids. This CDR3 is CASKGLVPYNEQFF. CDR3 nucleotide sequence: TGTGCCAGTAAGGGACTAGTTCCCTACAATGAGCAGTTCTTC.

The table lists this clonotype with many counts. This rearrangement joins TRBV27 to TRBJ1-5; no reliable D call. V dropped 0 bases and J dropped 0 bases, with 9 bases sitting between them. This CDR3 spans 16 amino acids. The V gene's germline CDR1 is MNHEY and CDR2 SMNVEV (reference sequence). The CDR3, as DNA: TGTGCCAGCAGTTTATCGTGGCAGCATAGCAATCAGCCCCAGCATTTT. This sequence encodes CASSLSWQHSNQPQHF.

The table lists this clonotype with many counts. This rearrangement joins TRBV20-1 to TRBJ2-3; 8 bases line up with TRBD2. This CDR3 spans 11 amino acids. Germline lookup yields CDR1 DFQATT and CDR2 SNEGSKA (reference sequence). The CDR3 nucleotides are TGCAGCGGGGGGGAGACAGATACGCAGTATTTT. This sequence encodes CSGGETDTQYF.

This clonotype came up many times. The chain carries TRBV6-6 and TRBJ1-1; D is possibly TRBD1 (6 bases). V lost 0 bases, J lost 6 bases, and 14 bases lay in between. Germline V gene sequence: CDR1 MNHNY, CDR2 SVGAGI (reference sequence). This CDR3 contains 15 residues. The CDR3 spells CASSYSTQGGAEAFF. Written as DNA, the CDR3 is TGTGCCAGCAGTTACTCGACACAGGGCGGGGCTGAAGCTTTCTTT.

This clonotype was seen a few times. The V and J genes are TRBV14 and TRBJ2-1; weak D call: TRBD1 (6 bases). This CDR3 region has 13 residues. V gave up 4 bases and J gave up 4 bases, with 8 bases separating them. CDR1 SGHDN and CDR2 FVKESK come from the germline V gene. The CDR3 bases are TGTGCCAGCAGCCCAGGACAGTACAATGAGCAGTTCTTC. Residues: CASSPGQYNEQFF.

This clonotype was counted between two and nine times. The chain links TRBV5-5 to TRBJ2-1; possibly TRBD2 for D (6 bases). Germline CDR1 and CDR2: SGHKS and YYEKEE (reference sequence). The CDR3 runs to 14 residues. V was shortened by 0 bases and J by 4 bases, with 8 bases between the two germline ends. The CDR3 DNA is TGTGCCAGCAGCTTGGAGGGAGGATACAATGAGCAGTTCTTC. Translation: CASSLEGGYNEQFF.

This clonotype has a count of ten or more. The rearrangement uses TRBV27 and TRBJ2-1; TRBD2 matches 7 bases. The CDR3 runs 15 residues. The V gene end was trimmed by 3 bases and the J gene end by 9 bases; junction bases not matched to a gene: 11. CDR1 and CDR2 from the germline V gene are MNHEY and SMNVEV (reference sequence). CDR3 in DNA: TGTGCCAGCAGTTTCTCTGCGGGGGTGTATAGTGAGCAGTTCTTC. Protein product: CASSFSAGVYSEQFF.

This clonotype was found a few times. This sequence joins TRBV20-1 and TRBJ2-1; a possible D gene is TRBD2 (6 bases). CDR1 DFQATT and CDR2 SNEGSKA come from the germline V gene (reference sequence). The germline V and J ends were trimmed by 0 bases and 9 bases, with 18 bases remaining between them. The CDR3 length is 15 residues. The CDR3 DNA sequence: TGCAGTGCTAGAGATTTTGGGAGTAGCGGTTTTGAGCAGTTCTTC. This gives the protein CSARDFGSSGFEQFF.

The V and J genes are TRBV12-3 or TRBV12-4 and TRBJ1-3, with 7 nucleotides matching TRBD1. V dropped 2 bases and J dropped 3; count of bases not matched to a gene: 7. The CDR3 loop spans 16 amino acids. The CDR3 region is CASSLSGRGGGNTIYF. CDR3 nucleotides: TGTGCCAGCAGTTTATCGGGCAGGGGGGGTGGAAACACCATATATTTT.

This clonotype showed up many times. This clone may be a read error of a much larger clone one base away. The chain employs TRBV2 and TRBJ1-1; tentatively, D is TRBD1 (5 bases). CDR3 size: 12 residues. Per germline, CDR1 SNHLY and CDR2 FYNNEI. Deletions cut 6 bases from V and 1 base from J, with 6 bases between. The CDR3 loop reads CASRGRNTEAFF. DNA for the CDR3: TGTGCCAGCAGGGGACGGAACACTGAAGCTTTCTTT.